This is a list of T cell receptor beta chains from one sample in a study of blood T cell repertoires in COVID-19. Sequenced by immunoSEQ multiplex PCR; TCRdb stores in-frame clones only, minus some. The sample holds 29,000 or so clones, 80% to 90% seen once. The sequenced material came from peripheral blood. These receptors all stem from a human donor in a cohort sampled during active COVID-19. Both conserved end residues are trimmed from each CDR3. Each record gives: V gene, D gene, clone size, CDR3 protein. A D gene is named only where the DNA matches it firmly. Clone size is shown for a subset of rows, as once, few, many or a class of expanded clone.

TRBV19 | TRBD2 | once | ASGISGGTDTQY
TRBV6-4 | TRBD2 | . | ASSFTSGGDTGELF
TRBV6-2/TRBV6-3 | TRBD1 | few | ASSSKPGQVMH
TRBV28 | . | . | ASSLAVRGTPLSYEQY
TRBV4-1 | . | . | ASSQGLATSSYNEQF
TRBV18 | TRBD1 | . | ASSPVDRGNNQPQH
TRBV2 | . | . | ASRPQQGNYGYT
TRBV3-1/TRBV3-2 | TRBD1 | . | ASSQRTGAITDTQY
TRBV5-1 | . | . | ASSFQNTEAF
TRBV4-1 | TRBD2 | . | ASSQAPGGMSSYEQY
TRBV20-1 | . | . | SASKQGESYEQY
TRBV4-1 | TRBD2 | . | ASSQAMTGTSGRTDTQY
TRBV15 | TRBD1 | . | ATSREGQGAFYGYT
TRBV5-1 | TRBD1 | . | ASSSTGFPYEQY
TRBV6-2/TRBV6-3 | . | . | ASSYLGTNYGYT
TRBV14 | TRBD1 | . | ASSRDRVQY
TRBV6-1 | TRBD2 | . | ASSGGSGGARHQETQY
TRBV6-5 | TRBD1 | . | ASSIGDSRYGYT
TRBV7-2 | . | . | ASSFTDRGAFETQY
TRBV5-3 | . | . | ARSLSSTKNIQY
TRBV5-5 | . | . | ASSLGGRAGGNTIY
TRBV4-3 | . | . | ASSQRTSTSYNEQF
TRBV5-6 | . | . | ASSLKLAKNIQY
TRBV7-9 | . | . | ASSPLGHSAF
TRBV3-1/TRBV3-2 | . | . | ASSLQGVGANVLT
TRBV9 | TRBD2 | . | ASSVAGAGDKTQY
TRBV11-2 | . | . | ASSLLRQVGEQF
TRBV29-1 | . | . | SVLGQRSYEQY
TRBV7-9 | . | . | ASSNRDSKAEQY
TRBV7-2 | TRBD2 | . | ASSLWGGSGANVLT
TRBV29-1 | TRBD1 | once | SAINDRVGDTGELF
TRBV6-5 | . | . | ASSPSSGPQPQH
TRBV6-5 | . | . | ASSYKTGGADTQY
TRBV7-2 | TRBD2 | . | ASSPPGGYEQY
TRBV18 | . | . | ASSPPTISYNEQF
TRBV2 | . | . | ASSDGRLVQY
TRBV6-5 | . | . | ASRSGNSRTDTQY
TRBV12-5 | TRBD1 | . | ASGLARGDRGAGNNNEQF
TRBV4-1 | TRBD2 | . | ASSQGGRGGRAETQY
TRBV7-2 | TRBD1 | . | ASSRAGQGDWEQY
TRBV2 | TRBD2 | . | ASSQSGGYSYEQY
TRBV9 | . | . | ASSQTSRGLNTGELF